A selection of T cell receptor beta chains follows, all from one sample in a study of metastatic and nonmetastatic thyroid tumors. TCRdb reprocessed the PCR reads via MiXCR. Here the sample spans roughly 32,000 clones, 7% to 9% being singletons. Sequenced input: blood. The receptors here all came from a female donor with papillary thyroid cancer or a benign thyroid nodule (not recorded which). Some clones in this sample may be carry-over from other donors' samples. Both conserved end residues are part of each CDR3. The D gene is left open where the match is weak. The size entry is marked missing in some rows and otherwise reads once, few, many or a size class.

CDR3 length	V gene	clone size	D gene	J gene	CDR3 DNA	CDR3 protein
15	TRBV5-1	many	-	TRBJ1-1	TGCGCCAGCAGCCAAACTTCGGGACCGAACACTGAAGCTTTCTTT	CASSQTSGPNTEAFF
14	TRBV3-1	many	-	TRBJ1-4	TGTGCCAGCAGCCAAGGGACAAATAATGAAAAACTGTTTTTT	CASSQGTNNEKLFF
15	TRBV12-3/TRBV12-4	many	-	TRBJ1-5	TGTGCCAGCAGTTACGGGCCTACGGGCAATCAGCCCCAACATTTT	CASSYGPTGNQPQHF
13	TRBV10-3	many	-	TRBJ2-5	TGTGCCATCAGTGATTCTACCCAAGAGACCCAGTACTTC	CAISDSTQETQYF
15	TRBV6-1	many	-	TRBJ2-7	TGTGCCAGCAGCATGGGGGCGGGGGTCCCTGGAGAGCAGTACTTC	CASSMGAGVPGEQYF
16	TRBV5-1	-	-	TRBJ2-3	TGCGCCAGCAGCTCCCTGGATACGGGCGGCACAGATACGCAGTATTTT	CASSSLDTGGTDTQYF
14	TRBV10-3	many	-	TRBJ2-1	TGTGCCATCACCGCATCTCAAGACGGACCAGAGCAGTTCTTC	CAITASQDGPEQFF
11	TRBV7-9	many	TRBD1	TRBJ1-1	TGTGCCAGCACCACGGGGACAGTTGCTTTCTTT	CASTTGTVAFF
12	TRBV20-1	many	-	TRBJ1-3	TGCAGTGCCCCCGGGACGGCGGACACCATATATTTT	CSAPGTADTIYF
14	TRBV12-3/TRBV12-4	many	-	TRBJ2-1	TGTGCCAGCAGTTTCGACAATATGGGTGGTGAGCAGTTCTTC	CASSFDNMGGEQFF
17	TRBV10-2	many	TRBD2	TRBJ2-5	TGCGCCAGCAGAACCGGACTAGCGGGGAGTAGCCAAGAGACCCAGTACTTC	CASRTGLAGSSQETQYF
13	TRBV19	many	-	TRBJ1-2	TGTGCCTCTCGAAACATAACTAACTATGGCTACACCTTC	CASRNITNYGYTF
15	TRBV14	many	-	TRBJ2-1	TGTGCCAGCAGCCAAGAACTGGCGGGTGACAATGAGCAGTTCTTC	CASSQELAGDNEQFF
18	TRBV7-6	many	-	TRBJ1-2	TGTGCCAGCAGCCCCGAAGGGGGGGCCCAAAAAAGTAACTATGGCTACACCTTC	CASSPEGGAQKSNYGYTF
15	TRBV7-9	many	-	TRBJ2-6	TGTGCCAGCAGCACTTGGAGTTTCCTGGCCAACGTCCTGACTTTC	CASSTWSFLANVLTF
16	TRBV9	many	TRBD2	TRBJ2-2	TGTGCCAGCAGCTCTAGCGGGGGAGCGAACACCGGGGAGCTGTTTTTT	CASSSSGGANTGELFF
17	TRBV7-2	many	TRBD2	TRBJ2-1	TGTGCCAGCAGCGCCGCCCCTAGCGGCAATACCTACAATGAGCAGTTCTTC	CASSAAPSGNTYNEQFF
14	TRBV19	many	TRBD1	TRBJ1-2	TGTGCCAGTAGTATAAAGGGGGCTTCTTATGGCTACACCTTC	CASSIKGASYGYTF
14	TRBV11-2	many	-	TRBJ1-3	TGTGCCAGCAGCTTATCGGCTGCTGGAAACACCATATATTTT	CASSLSAAGNTIYF
14	TRBV10-2	many	-	TRBJ2-3	TGCGCCAGCAGTGAGTCGGGAGTAACAGATACGCAGTATTTT	CASSESGVTDTQYF
15	TRBV7-8	many	-	TRBJ1-5	TGTGCCAGCAGCTTAGCGATCTCATTGAATCAGCCCCAGCATTTT	CASSLAISLNQPQHF
14	TRBV28	few	-	TRBJ2-7	TGTGCCAGCAGTTTTTACGGCGGTCACTACGAGCAGTACTTC	CASSFYGGHYEQYF